Listed here are 6 T cell receptor beta chains from one sample, sequenced in a study of Ad26.COV2.S vaccination and SARS-CoV-2 variants. Sequenced by immunoSEQ multiplex PCR; TCRdb stores in-frame clones only, minus some. The sample contains 300,000 to 350,000 clones, 86% of which appear only once. Documented treatment: roughly 20 received Ad26.COV2.S at low or high dose, single or two shots; about five received placebo; per-sample allocation not given. Samples were taken on day 63 after the first vaccine or placebo injection. Specimen: peripheral blood, collected in a trial of Ad26.COV2.S vaccine versus placebo. The receptors shown here come from a person aged 18-60 years who received the Ad26.COV2.S COVID-19 vaccine or a placebo.

The V and J genes are TRBV4-3 and TRBJ1-2; 8 bases map to TRBD1. The germline gives CDR1 LGHNA, CDR2 YSLEER. The V segment lost 0 bases and the J segment 5 bases; nucleotides outside the gene matches: 5. This CDR3 spans 15 amino acids. CDR3 region: CASSQEGTGEYGYTF. CDR3 DNA sequence: TGCGCCAGCAGCCAAGAGGGGACAGGAGAGTATGGCTACACCTTC.

The chain links TRBV5-5 to TRBJ2-3, with a tentative D call TRBD2 (7 bases). Trimming took off 4 bases at V and 4 bases at J, with 13 bases between the two ends. Germline CDR1 SGHKS, CDR2 YYEKEE (reference sequence). The CDR3 spans 14 residues. The CDR3 loop is CASSVGGPADTQYF. The CDR3 DNA follows: TGTGCCAGCAGCGTCGGGGGGCCGGCAGATACGCAGTATTTT.

The gene calls are TRBV30 and TRBJ1-1; D remains ambiguous. CDR3 length equals 14 residues. V lost 0 bases to trimming and J lost 4 bases, with 12 bases between them. CDR1 is GTSNPN and CDR2 is SVGIG in the germline V gene (reference sequence). The chain's CDR3 is CAWSVWGRSTEAFF. In nucleotides, the CDR3 is TGTGCCTGGAGTGTCTGGGGTCGTAGCACTGAAGCTTTCTTT.

This clone came up once. This sequence joins TRBV6-2 or TRBV6-3 and TRBJ1-2, with TRBD1 as a possible D gene (5 bases). CDR3 size: 14 residues. V was clipped by 4 bases and J by 2 bases, with 11 bases between them. The germline V gene has CDR1 MNHEY and CDR2 SVGEGT. Written as DNA, the CDR3 is TGTGCCAGCAGTTTTGGGGGTGTAAACTATGGCTACACCTTC. Translation: CASSFGGVNYGYTF.

This rearrangement joins TRBV6-2 or TRBV6-3 to TRBJ2-6; a possible D gene is TRBD1 (6 bases). Per the germline V gene, CDR1 is MNHEY and CDR2 is SVGEGT. The CDR3 runs to 15 residues. V lost 6 bases, J lost 2 bases, and 11 bases lay in between. CDR3 in amino acids: CASSDRTAGANVLTF. CDR3 nucleotides: TGTGCCAGCAGCGATCGGACAGCTGGGGCCAACGTCCTGACTTTC.

The gene calls are TRBV11-2 and TRBJ2-5, with 11 bases matching TRBD2. The CDR3 is made up of 17 amino acids. Germline lookup yields CDR1 SGHAT and CDR2 FQNNGV. The J segment lost 3 bases and the V segment lost 5 bases, leaving 11 bases of the junction unmatched. This CDR3 is CASSIGLAGVVKETQYF. The CDR3 DNA is TGTGCCAGCAGCATAGGACTAGCGGGTGTAGTCAAAGAGACCCAGTACTTC.